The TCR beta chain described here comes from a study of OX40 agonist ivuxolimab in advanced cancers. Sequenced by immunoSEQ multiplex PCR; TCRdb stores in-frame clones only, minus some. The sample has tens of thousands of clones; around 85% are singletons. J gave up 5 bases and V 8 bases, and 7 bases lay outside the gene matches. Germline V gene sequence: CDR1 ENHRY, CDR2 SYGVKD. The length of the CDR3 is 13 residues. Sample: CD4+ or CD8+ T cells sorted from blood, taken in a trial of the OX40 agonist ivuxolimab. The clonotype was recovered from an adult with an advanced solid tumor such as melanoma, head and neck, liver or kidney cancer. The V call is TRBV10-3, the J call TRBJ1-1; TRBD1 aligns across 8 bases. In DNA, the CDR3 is TGTGCCATCGGAGCAGGGGGCCAAACTGAAGCTTTCTTT. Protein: CAIGAGGQTEAFF.